Sequencing of this T cell receptor beta chain was carried out in a study of T-cell memory formation after mild COVID-19. This clonotype was recorded at least ten times. Its antigen is still unknown. The CDR3 totals 16 residues. Germline-derived CDR1 and CDR2 are ENHRY and SYGVKD. V gave up 0 bases and J gave up 0 bases, with 9 bases separating them. Study findings and constraints: Shrinking CD4+ clones resided mostly in CM and EM, and CD8+ ones in EMRA. Contracting clones from day 15 to 85 showed balanced CD4/CD8; later expanders favored CD4+. Clones from the second wave (peaking day 37) had unconfirmed SARS-CoV-2 specificity.

The 5'RACE method, run with constant-segment primers, produced TCR alpha and TCR beta cDNA libraries (carrying sample barcodes and UMIs). TCRdb fed the 5' RACE reads into MiXCR, producing one record per CDR3 protein. This sample carries about 130,000 distinct CDR3 sequences, roughly 15% of them seen once, and the ten largest clones take approximately 15%. The clonotype originates from an adult woman who had mild COVID-19 (a few samples of this study predate the infection). Cell type and time point are not known. V gene TRBV10-3 combines with J gene TRBJ2-4; D is uncertain. Material for sequencing was PBMCs or a T cell subset sorted from them (not recorded which). The CDR3 DNA follows: TGTGCCATCAGTGAGTCGCCTAGGACAGCCAAAAACATTCAGTACTTC. This encodes CAISESPRTAKNIQYF.